The rows below give T cell receptor beta chains drawn from one sample of a study of siplizumab effects on memory and regulatory T cells. TCRdb's copy holds only in-frame clones and misses some; the assay was immunoSEQ multiplex PCR. The sample lists over 85,000 clones, about 90% occurring once. Material for sequencing was CD4+ T cells sorted from blood. These receptors were obtained from a human donor in good health. Both conserved end residues are part of each CDR3. The order of the fields is J gene, V gene, D gene, CDR3 protein. D genes are given only for firm matches.

J: TRBJ1-2; V: TRBV7-2; D: .; CDR3: CASSLGRTNYGYTF
J: TRBJ2-6; V: TRBV7-8; D: TRBD1; CDR3: CASSLRDRVSGANVLTF
J: TRBJ2-3; V: TRBV5-1; D: .; CDR3: CASSPQGNTDTQYF
J: TRBJ2-1; V: TRBV29-1; D: TRBD2; CDR3: CSVSPRLAGGNEQFF
J: TRBJ1-5; V: TRBV28; D: .; CDR3: CASSLRGGMEPQHF
J: TRBJ2-1; V: TRBV5-1; D: TRBD2; CDR3: CASSLGGGNQYNEQFF
J: TRBJ2-2; V: TRBV7-9; D: .; CDR3: CASSLDRRVGELFF
J: TRBJ1-1; V: TRBV19; D: .; CDR3: CASRLRTEAFF
J: TRBJ2-1; V: TRBV7-3; D: .; CDR3: CASLGGQSYNEQFF
J: TRBJ1-3; V: TRBV5-1; D: .; CDR3: CASSSVSGNTGNTIYF
J: TRBJ1-3; V: TRBV15; D: .; CDR3: CATRGTGGNTIYF
J: TRBJ2-1; V: TRBV2; D: .; CDR3: CAIEIGASSYNEQFF
J: TRBJ2-7; V: TRBV7-9; D: TRBD2; CDR3: CASSPTSGRRYEQYF
J: TRBJ1-3; V: TRBV19; D: .; CDR3: CASSTQISGNTIYF
J: TRBJ1-1; V: TRBV6-5; D: .; CDR3: CASTREGLAFF
J: TRBJ2-2; V: TRBV27; D: .; CDR3: CASTIRYSTGELFF
J: TRBJ1-2; V: TRBV28; D: TRBD1; CDR3: CASSLYPGQGGGYTF
J: TRBJ2-7; V: TRBV15; D: .; CDR3: CATSRDFRWEQYF
J: TRBJ2-7; V: TRBV5-5; D: TRBD2; CDR3: CASSWRNGLVLYEQYF
J: TRBJ2-7; V: TRBV30; D: TRBD1; CDR3: CAWSQRTGTTLLSSYEQYF
J: TRBJ2-7; V: TRBV19; D: TRBD2; CDR3: CASSIHPLAGGGEQYF
J: TRBJ2-2; V: TRBV5-6; D: .; CDR3: CASSLAIGGRWLNTGELFF
J: TRBJ2-7; V: TRBV28; D: TRBD1; CDR3: CASSSKDREQYF
J: TRBJ1-1; V: TRBV5-4; D: .; CDR3: CASSSGQLNTEAFF
J: TRBJ2-5; V: TRBV29-1; D: .; CDR3: CSARPTQETQYF
J: TRBJ2-1; V: TRBV11-2; D: .; CDR3: CASKGTYNEQFF
J: TRBJ1-3; V: TRBV9; D: .; CDR3: CASSVGGVISGNTIYF
J: TRBJ2-7; V: TRBV5-1; D: .; CDR3: CASSLNYEQYF
J: TRBJ2-7; V: TRBV7-6; D: .; CDR3: CASSLVMEEGDEQYF
J: TRBJ2-1; V: TRBV5-1; D: .; CDR3: CASSQGSSYNEQFF
J: TRBJ2-2; V: TRBV19; D: .; CDR3: CASSQGGGELFF
J: TRBJ1-2; V: TRBV6-1; D: TRBD1; CDR3: CASRGSGTGEWGYTF
J: TRBJ2-7; V: TRBV6-1; D: .; CDR3: CASSEGEVSVYEQYF
J: TRBJ1-3; V: TRBV15; D: .; CDR3: CATSDPGNLSGNTIYF
J: TRBJ2-7; V: TRBV7-8; D: .; CDR3: CASTLRDISYEQYF
J: TRBJ1-4; V: TRBV6-6; D: .; CDR3: CASSPFSEKLFF
J: TRBJ2-1; V: TRBV7-3; D: .; CDR3: CASSPTRAGAYNEQFF
J: TRBJ2-2; V: TRBV7-9; D: TRBD2; CDR3: CASTTSGGSGELFF
J: TRBJ1-1; V: TRBV28; D: .; CDR3: CASRTIGRVAFF
J: TRBJ2-3; V: TRBV5-1; D: .; CDR3: CASSLRTRSASDTQYF
J: TRBJ2-7; V: TRBV6-1; D: TRBD1; CDR3: CASSEGDSLEQYF
J: TRBJ2-5; V: TRBV7-2; D: TRBD2; CDR3: CASRRNGGAGVETQYF
J: TRBJ1-1; V: TRBV30; D: .; CDR3: CAWREPPITEAFF
J: TRBJ2-1; V: TRBV11-2; D: .; CDR3: CASKRVAGNRNEQFF
J: TRBJ1-2; V: TRBV19; D: .; CDR3: CASSPTDGANYGYTF
J: TRBJ1-3; V: TRBV5-1; D: .; CDR3: CASSLGAAGNTIYF
J: TRBJ1-3; V: TRBV2; D: .; CDR3: CASTGQSVSGNTIYF
J: TRBJ2-3; V: TRBV7-9; D: .; CDR3: CASSLGLSVYTSTDTQYF
J: TRBJ2-7; V: TRBV30; D: TRBD1; CDR3: CAWSADRGGEQYF
J: TRBJ2-2; V: TRBV18; D: TRBD1; CDR3: CASSPGTGRTGELFF
J: TRBJ1-2; V: TRBV10-3; D: TRBD1; CDR3: CAISLTGLTYGYTF
J: TRBJ2-1; V: TRBV29-1; D: TRBD1; CDR3: CSVETGSVSGRAQFF
J: .; V: TRBV28; D: .; CDR3: CASSLENSVTFIGSYEQYF
J: TRBJ2-1; V: TRBV7-2; D: .; CDR3: CASSLAPGRGVEFF